Shown below are 24 T cell receptor beta chains from a single sample sequenced in a study of blood T cell repertoires in COVID-19. The protocol was immunoSEQ multiplex PCR, while the TCRdb copy is restricted to in-frame clones and leaves out a portion. There are roughly 140,000 clones in the sample; 70% to 90% occur only once, and roughly 3.3% lies in the top ten. Sequenced sample: peripheral blood. These receptors were collected from a man between 65 and 85 years old with acute or convalescent COVID-19.

The chain joins TRBV6-1 to TRBJ2-7; D gene uncertain. The CDR3 loop spans 15 amino acids. Germline V lookup: CDR1 MNHNS, CDR2 SASEGT. V was clipped by 2 bases and J by 0 bases, with 11 bases between them. The CDR3: CASSEMYGNSYEQYF. The CDR3 DNA reads as TGTGCCAGCAGTGAAATGTACGGTAACTCCTACGAGCAGTACTTC.

The chain joins TRBV3-1 (or the pseudogene TRBV3-2) to TRBJ1-1; D is uncertain. The CDR3 sequence is 14 residues long. The V gene lost 4 bases and the J gene lost 1 base, with 10 bases spanning the gap. CDR1 and CDR2 from the germline V gene are LGHDT and YNNKEL (reference sequence). CDR3 DNA sequence: TGTGCCAGCAGCCCCTTCTCTTCGAACACTGAAGCTTTCTTT. The encoded protein is CASSPFSSNTEAFF.

The rearrangement joins TRBV7-2 to TRBJ1-6, with TRBD1 as a possible D gene (5 bases). Germline assignment: CDR1 SGHTA and CDR2 FQGNSA. The CDR3 has 16 residues. Deletions cut 0 bases from V and 6 bases from J, with 12 bases between. The CDR3 loop reads CASSLAGSGLNSPLHF. The DNA for the CDR3 is TGTGCCAGCAGCTTAGCCGGGTCAGGGCTTAATTCACCCCTCCACTTT.

The CDR3: CATDRESYGYTF. CDR3 nucleotides: TGTGCCACGGACAGGGAGAGTTATGGCTACACCTTC. The chain recombines TRBV28 with TRBJ1-2; 8 bases are shared with TRBD1. Germline V lookup: CDR1 MDHEN, CDR2 SYDVKM. This CDR3 spans 12 amino acids. V shed 10 bases, J shed 5 bases, and the junction held 6 bases outside the gene matches.

This rearrangement joins TRBV3-1 (or the pseudogene TRBV3-2) to TRBJ2-7; D is possibly TRBD2 (6 bases). The length of the CDR3 is 12 residues. Germline V gives CDR1 LGHDT, CDR2 YNNKEL (reference sequence). Between the trimmed V and J ends, which lost 5 bases and 3 bases, there was a span of 8 bases. The CDR3 is CASSETSYEQYF. The CDR3 DNA reads as TGTGCCAGCAGCGAGACTAGCTACGAGCAGTACTTC.

CDR3 nucleotides: TGCGCCAGCAGCTCCCAGGGGGACACTGAAGCTTTCTTT. Encoded protein: CASSSQGDTEAFF. The J gene is TRBJ1-1, the V gene TRBV5-1; 7 bases are a match to TRBD1. The CDR3 runs 13 residues. Germline CDR1 and CDR2: SGHRS and YFSETQ. Trimming removed 3 bases from V and 3 bases from J; junction bases left unmatched: 2.

The chain is built from TRBV28 and TRBJ1-1, with D possibly matching TRBD1 (6 bases). The V and J ends lost 1 base and 3 bases respectively, with 9 bases between them. Looked up from germline, CDR1 is MDHEN and CDR2 is SYDVKM. The CDR3 is 14 residues long. In DNA form, the CDR3 reads TGTGCCAGCAGTTTATATGGGGGCTACACTGAAGCTTTCTTT. Its protein product is CASSLYGGYTEAFF. Drawing the rest from reference TRBV28 and TRBJ1-1, the complete variable domain is DVKVTQSSRYLVKRTGEKVFLECVQDMDHENMFWYRQDPGLGLRLIYFSYDVKMKEKGDIPEGYSVSREKKERFSLILESASTNQTSMYLCASSLYGGYTEAFFGQGTRLTVV.

The CDR3 loop reads CASSVLPDRGLANYGYTF. DNA for the CDR3: TGTGCCAGCAGCGTACTTCCTGACAGGGGACTTGCTAACTATGGCTACACCTTC. This chain joins TRBV9 and TRBJ1-2; 8 bases fit TRBD1. Unmatched junction bases numbered 11, after V lost 1 base and J lost 0 bases. The CDR3 loop spans 18 amino acids. Germline V gene sequence: CDR1 SGDLS, CDR2 YYNGEE.

This sequence joins TRBV24-1 and TRBJ1-1; 9 bases agree with TRBD1. The CDR3 has 14 residues. V trimming: 3 bases; J trimming: 5 bases; junction bases outside the gene matches: 3. Germline CDR1 and CDR2: KGHDR and SFDVKD. The CDR3, as DNA: TGTGCCACCAGTGATGCCGGGACAGGGACTGAAGCTTTCTTT. Encoded protein: CATSDAGTGTEAFF.

This clone was seen once. The chain carries TRBV7-6 and TRBJ2-7; a possible D gene is TRBD1 (5 bases). Trimming took off 5 bases at V and 2 bases at J, with 10 bases between the two ends. The germline CDR1 and CDR2 sequences are SGHVS and FNYEAQ. The CDR3 has 13 residues. CDR3 loop: CASSHSGPYEQYF. The CDR3 DNA reads TGTGCCAGCAGCCACTCAGGGCCCTACGAGCAGTACTTC.

The J gene is TRBJ2-3, the V gene TRBV5-1; 10 positions agree with TRBD1. The germline gives CDR1 SGHRS, CDR2 YFSETQ. The CDR3 covers 16 residues. V was clipped by 2 bases and J by 1 base; unmatched bases: 4. The CDR3 DNA follows: TGCGCCAGCAGCTTCGCCGGGACAGGGGGCACAGATACGCAGTATTTT. This encodes CASSFAGTGGTDTQYF.

A single count supports this clone. The genes are TRBV6-1 and TRBJ1-5, with a possible D match to TRBD1 (5 bases). Germline values: CDR1 MNHNS, CDR2 SASEGT. The V end lost 3 bases, the J end lost 0 bases, and 15 bases lay between the germline ends. The CDR3 spans 17 residues. In nucleotides, the CDR3 is TGTGCCAGCAGTGATGGGGTAAGGGGTGTTAGCAATCAGCCCCAGCATTTT. It yields the protein CASSDGVRGVSNQPQHF.

This clone appeared once. The chain employs TRBV6-5 and TRBJ2-7; tentative D call: TRBD2 (5 bases). CDR3 length equals 13 residues. The germline gives CDR1 MNHEY, CDR2 SVGAGI. Trimming removed 4 bases from V and 7 bases from J, with 14 bases in between. The CDR3 DNA reads as TGTGCCAGCAGTTCTCGGGGTCTAAGGGAGCAGTACTTC. Protein product: CASSSRGLREQYF.

The count of this clone is one. This chain joins TRBV15 and TRBJ2-7; TRBD1 agrees at 8 bases. Germline values: CDR1 LNHNV, CDR2 YYDKDF (reference sequence). The CDR3 extends over 16 amino acids. J lost 4 bases, V lost 5 bases, and 13 bases had no gene match. As DNA, the CDR3 is TGTGCCACCAGCCCTTCACAGGGGGGATTAGCTTACGAGCAGTACTTC. Translation gives CATSPSQGGLAYEQYF.

CDR3 sequence reads: CASSLAGLAGVEQFF. The CDR3, as DNA: TGTGCCAGCAGCTTAGCAGGGCTAGCGGGAGTAGAGCAGTTCTTC. The J gene is TRBJ2-1, the V gene TRBV7-2, with 10 bases aligning to TRBD2. The germline V gene has CDR1 SGHTA and CDR2 FQGNSA. V lost 0 bases to trimming and J lost 10 bases; unmatched junction nucleotides: 6. CDR3 size: 15 residues.

The chain combines TRBV28 with TRBJ2-1, with 8 bases matching TRBD1. This CDR3 is 17 amino acids long. The J segment lost 1 base and the V segment lost 7 bases, leaving 12 bases of the junction unmatched. Germline V gives CDR1 MDHEN, CDR2 SYDVKM. The CDR3 region is CASNSKTGDRSYNEQFF. The CDR3 nucleotides are TGTGCCAGCAACTCTAAAACCGGGGACAGGTCCTACAATGAGCAGTTCTTC.

The chain carries TRBV5-6 and TRBJ1-1; TRBD1 is a possible D gene (6 bases). The CDR3 runs to 14 residues. Germline V gives CDR1 SGHDT, CDR2 YYEEEE. V was cut by 2 bases and J by 2 bases, with 10 bases left in between. The chain's CDR3 is CASSFPTGNTEAFF. The CDR3 DNA reads as TGTGCCAGCAGCTTCCCGACAGGCAACACTGAAGCTTTCTTT.

This clone came up once. The gene calls are TRBV27 and TRBJ2-1, with 12 bases that match TRBD2. J lost 3 bases, V lost 4 bases, and 7 bases had no gene match. The germline gives CDR1 MNHEY, CDR2 SMNVEV (reference sequence). The CDR3 length is 17 residues. The CDR3 spells CASSSRTSGENYNEQFF. DNA of the CDR3: TGTGCCAGCAGTTCACGGACTAGCGGGGAGAACTACAATGAGCAGTTCTTC.

This sequence joins TRBV29-1 and TRBJ1-2; 8 positions match TRBD1. With 7 bases clipped from V and 3 bases from J, the junction kept 4 bases outside the gene matches. There are 12 residues in the CDR3. Germline V gene sequence: CDR1 SQVTM, CDR2 ANQGSEA. The CDR3 loop is CSGQGNDYGYTF. The CDR3 DNA reads as TGCAGCGGACAGGGGAACGACTATGGCTACACCTTC.

This clone was observed once. V gene TRBV5-1 combines with J gene TRBJ2-5, with a weak D call TRBD1 (6 bases). V was clipped by 0 bases and J by 2 bases, with 8 bases between them. There are 14 residues in the CDR3. Germline V gene data show CDR1 as SGHRS and CDR2 as YFSETQ. The CDR3 here is CASSLVGQQETQYF. The CDR3 DNA is TGCGCCAGCAGCTTGGTCGGACAGCAAGAGACCCAGTACTTC.

This chain uses TRBV5-1 with TRBJ2-3; D not resolved. CDR1 is SGHRS, CDR2 YFSETQ, per germline. V gave up 0 bases and J gave up 1 base, with 15 bases separating them. The length of the CDR3 is 17 residues. CDR3 sequence: CASSLDSLSWRTDTQYF. CDR3 coding DNA: TGCGCCAGCAGCTTGGACAGTCTTAGTTGGCGCACAGATACGCAGTATTTT.

This chain links TRBV2 with TRBJ1-5; D is undetermined. The length of the CDR3 is 16 residues. The germline CDR1 and CDR2 sequences are SNHLY and FYNNEI. Trimming took off 4 bases at V and 3 bases at J, with 16 bases between the two ends. CDR3 nucleotide sequence: TGTGCCAGCAGTGCCTCCTCCAGTGACTTCAATCAGCCCCAGCATTTT. Encoded protein: CASSASSSDFNQPQHF.

V usage is TRBV5-4 and J usage is TRBJ2-2; D gene uncertain. V lost 3 bases, J lost 1 base, and 4 bases lay in between. The CDR3 is 13 amino acids. Per the germline V gene, CDR1 is SGHNT and CDR2 is YYREEE (reference sequence). This CDR3 is CASSSQNTGELFF. CDR3 in DNA: TGTGCCAGCAGCTCCCAGAACACCGGGGAGCTGTTTTTT.

The genes are TRBV27 and TRBJ2-7, with TRBD2 as a possible D gene (6 bases). V was pared by 8 bases and J by 4 bases, with 15 bases between. From germline, CDR1 is MNHEY and CDR2 SMNVEV (reference sequence). The CDR3 consists of 13 residues. The DNA for the CDR3 is TGTGCCAGCCGGGTCGGGAGCGGGTACGAGCAGTACTTC. It yields the protein CASRVGSGYEQYF.